The next 11 T cell receptor beta chains were all read from a single sample in a study of blood T cells in healthy people across ages. Alongside a J-beta primer mix, a sample-barcoded 5' primer served in a second PCR lasting roughly 6 to 12 cycles. TCRdb independently ran MiXCR on the 5' RACE reads; one entry per CDR3 protein. The sample holds 910,000 or so distinct CDR3 sequences, roughly 51% seen once. The sequenced sample consisted of blood. These receptor sequences come from a woman aged 60 to 75 in good health.

This clonotype appeared a few times. The chain combines TRBV7-2 with TRBJ2-7; 8 nucleotides agree with TRBD1. The J call may be in error: the DNA end matches TRBJ2-5 better. Germline V CDR1 and CDR2: SGHTA, FQGNSA. The CDR3 consists of 14 residues. The CDR3 spells CASSKNRGLETQYF. In DNA, the CDR3 is TGTGCCAGCAGCAAGAACAGGGGGTTAGAGACCCAGTACTTC.

The genes are TRBV6-5 and TRBJ2-5; 7 nucleotides match TRBD1. Germline CDR1 reads MNHEY; CDR2 reads SVGAGI. V was pared by 6 bases and J by 4 bases, with 14 bases of the junction left unmatched. The CDR3 length is 16 residues. CDR3 coding DNA: TGTGCCAGCAGGCGCGGAGATGCAGGGGGTCGAGAGACCCAGTACTTC. The encoded protein is CASRRGDAGGRETQYF.

The V gene is TRBV28, the J gene TRBJ2-1; 9 bases agree with TRBD2. Trimming at V came to 5 bases and at J to 9 bases, leaving 11 bases not matched to a gene. The CDR3 is made up of 15 amino acids. CDR1 and CDR2 from the germline V gene are MDHEN and SYDVKM. CDR3 nucleotides: TGTGCCAGCAGTCAAGGCGGGCGGGAGGGCCCTGAGCAGTTCTTC. This gives the protein CASSQGGREGPEQFF.

The rearrangement joins TRBV12-3 or TRBV12-4 to TRBJ2-6; tentative D call: TRBD1 (5 bases). Trimming took off 6 bases at V and 0 bases at J, with 21 bases between the two ends. The CDR3 contains 19 residues. The CDR3 loop is CASSRAGASASSGANVLTF. The DNA of the CDR3 is TGTGCCAGCAGCCGAGCTGGGGCAAGCGCGAGCTCTGGGGCCAACGTCCTGACTTTC.

V and J are TRBV29-1 and TRBJ2-5; 8 bases align to TRBD2. The end of the DNA is better explained by TRBJ2-7, so the J call may be wrong. The CDR3 is 14 residues long. The germline V gene has CDR1 SQVTM and CDR2 ANQGSEA. The CDR3 protein is CSVIQDSGKIEQYF. The CDR3 DNA sequence: TGCAGCGTTATTCAGGATAGCGGGAAGATCGAGCAGTACTTC.

The chain carries TRBV9 and TRBJ1-5; possible D gene TRBD1, 5 bases. CDR3 length equals 15 residues. CDR1 and CDR2 from the germline V gene are SGDLS and YYNGEE. The V and J ends lost 4 bases and 3 bases respectively, with 14 bases between them. Written as DNA, the CDR3 is TGTGCCAGCAGCCCCTCACAGGAGATCAATCAGCCCCAGCATTTT. Translation gives CASSPSQEINQPQHF. Filled out from reference TRBV9 and TRBJ1-5, the complete variable domain reads DSGVTQTPKHLITATGQRVTLRCSPRSGDLSVYWYQQSLDQGLQFLIQYYNGEERAKGNILERFSAQQFPDLHSELNLSSLELGDSALYFCASSPSQEINQPQHFGDGTRLSIL.

This chain links TRBV9 with TRBJ2-5, with no clear D. V was pared by 5 bases and J by 2 bases, with 13 bases between. The CDR3 sequence is 14 residues long. Germline V gives CDR1 SGDLS, CDR2 YYNGEE. The CDR3 DNA reads TGTGCCAGCAGTGTCAAGGGAAGACAAGAGACCCAGTACTTC. This gives the protein CASSVKGRQETQYF.

The chain links TRBV2 to TRBJ2-6; TRBD1 aligns across 8 bases. Germline V gives CDR1 SNHLY, CDR2 FYNNEI. J was trimmed by 1 base and V by 2 bases; bases with no gene match: 4. This CDR3 has 17 residues. CDR3 coding DNA: TGTGCCAGCAGTGAATCGGGACAGGTTTCTGGGGCCAACGTCCTGACTTTC. Translated, it gives CASSESGQVSGANVLTF. Variable domain in full (rest from reference TRBV2 and TRBJ2-6): EPEVTQTPSHQVTQMGQEVILRCVPISNHLYFYWYRQILGQKVEFLVSFYNNEISEKSEIFDDQFSVERPDGSNFTLKIRSTKLEDSAMYFCASSESGQVSGANVLTFGAGSRLTVL.

This clonotype occurred a few times. This chain uses TRBV11-1 with TRBJ2-7, with 7 bases identical to TRBD2. Trimming removed 1 base from V and 3 bases from J; junction bases left unmatched: 9. Germline assignment: CDR1 SGHAT and CDR2 FQDESV (reference sequence). The CDR3 spans 16 residues. The CDR3 region has the DNA TGTGCCAGCAGCTTAGTACCCGGACTAGGACTCTACGAGCAGTACTTC. Amino acid sequence: CASSLVPGLGLYEQYF.

The V and J genes are TRBV20-1 and TRBJ2-7; 7 nucleotides match TRBD2. In germline, CDR1 is DFQATT, CDR2 SNEGSKA (reference sequence). The CDR3 contains 15 residues. V shed 0 bases, J shed 0 bases, and the junction held 5 bases outside the gene matches. The CDR3 sequence is CSARDVLAASYEQYF. DNA of the CDR3: TGCAGTGCTAGAGATGTTCTAGCGGCCTCCTACGAGCAGTACTTC.

The V call is TRBV7-6, the J call TRBJ2-7; D possibly uses TRBD1 or TRBD2 (5 bases each). CDR1 and CDR2 from the germline V gene are SGHVS and FNYEAQ. Trimming stripped 5 bases from V and 2 bases from J, with 16 bases between. The CDR3 has 15 residues. In DNA form, the CDR3 reads TGTGCCAGCAGCCGGGGCGCAGGCGATGCCTACGAGCAGTACTTC. As protein: CASSRGAGDAYEQYF.